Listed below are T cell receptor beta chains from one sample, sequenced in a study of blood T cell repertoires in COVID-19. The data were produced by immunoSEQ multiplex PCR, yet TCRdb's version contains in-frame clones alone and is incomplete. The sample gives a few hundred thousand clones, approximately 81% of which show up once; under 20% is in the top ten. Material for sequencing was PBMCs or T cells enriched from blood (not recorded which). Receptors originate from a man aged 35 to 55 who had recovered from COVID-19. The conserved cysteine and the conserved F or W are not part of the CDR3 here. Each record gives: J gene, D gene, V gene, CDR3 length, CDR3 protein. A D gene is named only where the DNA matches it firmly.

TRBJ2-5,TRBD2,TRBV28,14,ASSSHFAGVAETQY
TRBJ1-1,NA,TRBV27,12,ASSTHRANTEAF
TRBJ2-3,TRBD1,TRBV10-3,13,AISLDRGTTDTQY
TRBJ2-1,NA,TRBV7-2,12,ASSKQTEYNEQF
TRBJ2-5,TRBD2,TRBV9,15,ASSITGTSGNQETQY
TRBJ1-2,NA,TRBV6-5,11,ASSYSSLGGYT
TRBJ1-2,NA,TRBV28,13,ASSPGGADGYGYT
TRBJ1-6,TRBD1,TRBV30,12,AWSRDRNNSPLH
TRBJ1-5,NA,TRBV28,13,ASSLGTRVSWPQH
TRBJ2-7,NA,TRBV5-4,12,ASSLISLMDEQY
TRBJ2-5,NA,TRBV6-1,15,ASSEKYWAGTRETQY
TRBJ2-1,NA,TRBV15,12,ATSRDRDYNEQF
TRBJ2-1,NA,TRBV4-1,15,ASSQGKSGNSYNEQF
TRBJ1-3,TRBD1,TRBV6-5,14,ASSSRQGSSGNTIY
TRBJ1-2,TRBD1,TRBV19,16,ASTPLPGQGERPYGYT
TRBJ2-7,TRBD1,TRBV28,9,ASSNRDRAY
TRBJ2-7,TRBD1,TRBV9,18,ASSSPTPLLGQGNRYEQY
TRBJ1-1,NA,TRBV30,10,AWKEGGGRAF
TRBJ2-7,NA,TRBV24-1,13,ATSDSGSRSYEQY
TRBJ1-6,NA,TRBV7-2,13,ASSLDGGANSPLH
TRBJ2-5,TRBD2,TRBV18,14,ASSPLRREAIWTQY
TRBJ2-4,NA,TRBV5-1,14,ASSSTPDRTKNIQY
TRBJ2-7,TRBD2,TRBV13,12,ASSPGTNPYEQY
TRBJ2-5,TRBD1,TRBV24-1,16,ATSDPTRPGGLQETQY
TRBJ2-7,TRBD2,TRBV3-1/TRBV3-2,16,ASSQDLSNSGRAYEQY
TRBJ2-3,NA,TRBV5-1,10,ASSLATDTQY
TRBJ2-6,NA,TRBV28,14,ASSSPGRSGANVLT
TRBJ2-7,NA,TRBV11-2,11,ASSAGRHYEQY
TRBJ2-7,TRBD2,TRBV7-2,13,ASSLSFREGYEQY
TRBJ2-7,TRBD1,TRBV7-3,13,ASSFAGTGGYEQY
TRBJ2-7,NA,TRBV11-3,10,ASSLGQGEQY
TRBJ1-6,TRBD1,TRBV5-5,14,ASSLEKTGPNSPLH
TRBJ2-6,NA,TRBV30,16,AWSVLGRGGSGANVLT
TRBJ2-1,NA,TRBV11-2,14,ASSLYPTAVGNEQF
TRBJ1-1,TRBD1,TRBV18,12,ASSRQGVNTEAF
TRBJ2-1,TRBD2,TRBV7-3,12,ASSLSRELNEQF
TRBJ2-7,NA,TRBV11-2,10,ASSPSSYEQY
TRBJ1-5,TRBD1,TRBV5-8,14,ASSRQGSSRNQPQH
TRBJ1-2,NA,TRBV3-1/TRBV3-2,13,ASSQGEVLGYGYT
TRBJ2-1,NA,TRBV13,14,ASSHRRRALEDEQF
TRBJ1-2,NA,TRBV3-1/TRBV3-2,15,ASSQRAGALTNYGYT
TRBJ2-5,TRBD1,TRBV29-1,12,SVSPGQGRETQY
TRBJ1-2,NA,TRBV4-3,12,ASSQGGGVNGYT
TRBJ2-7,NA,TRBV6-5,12,ASASLDGVYEQY
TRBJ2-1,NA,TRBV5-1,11,ASSLRGTNEQF